This is a list of T cell receptor beta chains from one sample in a study of T cell responses to AZD1222 COVID-19 vaccine. Data came from immunoSEQ multiplex PCR; TCRdb stores just in-frame clones and leaves some out. The table has about 140,000 clones, over 85% seen once. The sequenced sample was peripheral blood, obtained 28 days after the second AZD1222 dose. All receptors come from an adult who received the AZD1222 COVID-19 vaccine. CDR3s include the opening cysteine and the closing phenylalanine or tryptophan. The order of the fields is D gene, V gene, clone size, J gene, CDR3 protein, CDR3 DNA. D genes are given only for firm matches. Expanded clones are given a class, and other clones once, few, many or no size at all.

-	TRBV6-6	-	TRBJ2-1	CATMDQSYNEQFF	TGTGCCACCATGGACCAGTCCTACAATGAGCAGTTCTTC
TRBD1	TRBV5-6	-	TRBJ1-4	CASSLVRDRNEKLFF	TGTGCCAGCAGCTTGGTCAGGGACAGGAATGAAAAACTGTTTTTT
TRBD2	TRBV16	-	TRBJ2-1	CASSPGLAGGPPNEQFF	TGTGCCAGCAGCCCTGGACTAGCGGGAGGGCCCCCCAATGAGCAGTTCTTC
-	TRBV5-5	-	TRBJ1-6	CASSLDSPLHF	TGTGCCAGCAGCTTGGATTCACCCCTCCACTTT
-	TRBV4-2	-	TRBJ1-1	CASSHQDTEAFF	TGTGCCAGCAGCCACCAGGACACTGAAGCTTTCTTT
TRBD2	TRBV5-6	-	TRBJ2-7	CASSSLRDRRAGGPSEQYF	TGTGCCAGCAGCTCGCTCCGGGACAGAAGAGCGGGAGGGCCCTCCGAGCAGTACTTC
-	TRBV14	-	TRBJ2-1	CASSQGGLPQSPGNEQFF	TGTGCCAGCAGCCAAGGGGGGCTACCACAGTCCCCGGGAAATGAGCAGTTCTTC
-	TRBV7-3	-	TRBJ2-3	CASSLTKTHTQYF	TGTGCCAGCAGCTTAACTAAGACCCATACGCAGTATTTT
-	TRBV7-8	-	TRBJ2-1	CASSLVPYNEQFF	TGTGCCAGCAGCTTAGTTCCCTACAATGAGCAGTTCTTC
-	TRBV30	-	TRBJ2-1	CAWSGSYNEQFF	TGTGCCTGGAGTGGAAGTTACAATGAGCAGTTCTTC
TRBD1	TRBV6-5	-	TRBJ1-2	CASSYLLPGGSGYTF	TGTGCCAGCAGTTACCTCCTTCCAGGGGGCTCTGGCTACACCTTC
-	TRBV2	-	TRBJ1-6	CASSEFGSHNSPLHF	TGTGCCAGCAGTGAATTTGGTAGTCATAATTCACCCCTCCACTTT
-	TRBV2	-	TRBJ1-1	CASDPRFGEAFF	TGTGCCAGTGACCCCCGTTTTGGTGAAGCTTTCTTT
TRBD1	TRBV6-5	-	TRBJ1-2	CASRTGDKSYGYTF	TGTGCCAGCAGGACAGGGGACAAAAGCTATGGCTACACCTTC
TRBD1	TRBV27	-	TRBJ1-2	CASSLSGTGLNYGYTF	TGTGCCAGCAGTTTATCCGGGACAGGGCTCAACTATGGCTACACCTTC
TRBD1	TRBV2	-	TRBJ2-6	CASSEEQGATGANVLTF	TGTGCCAGCAGTGAAGAACAGGGGGCAACTGGGGCCAACGTCCTGACTTTC
-	TRBV6-6	-	TRBJ2-1	CASSYSLGPGNEQFF	TGTGCCAGCAGTTACTCGTTGGGGCCAGGCAATGAGCAGTTCTTC
-	TRBV5-6	once	TRBJ2-5	CASSLDLVAQETQYF	TGTGCCAGCAGCTTGGATCTGGTAGCACAAGAGACCCAGTACTTC
-	TRBV6-5	-	TRBJ2-1	CASSYTGRTYNEQFF	TGTGCCAGCAGTTACACGGGACGGACCTACAATGAGCAGTTCTTC
-	TRBV6-5	once	TRBJ1-3	CASSSVWSSGNTIYF	TGTGCCAGCAGTTCCGTGTGGAGCTCTGGAAACACCATATATTTT
-	TRBV6-5	-	TRBJ1-1	CASSPGHLNTEAFF	TGTGCCAGCAGCCCGGGACATCTGAACACTGAAGCTTTCTTT
TRBD1	TRBV9	-	TRBJ1-1	CASSGQGGVKDTEAFF	TGTGCCAGCAGCGGACAGGGCGGGGTTAAGGACACTGAAGCTTTCTTT
TRBD1	TRBV10-3	-	TRBJ1-6	CAISSGQGSNSPLHF	TGTGCCATCAGCTCCGGACAGGGCTCTAATTCACCCCTCCACTTT
TRBD1	TRBV28	-	TRBJ1-4	CASSPRTGKREKLFF	TGTGCCAGCAGTCCGCGGACAGGGAAGCGTGAAAAACTGTTTTTT
-	TRBV18	-	TRBJ2-7	CASSPRKEQYF	TGTGCCAGCTCACCTCGTAAGGAGCAGTACTTC
-	TRBV18	-	TRBJ1-5	CASSPRAGLQPQHF	TGTGCCAGCTCACCACGGGCAGGCCTCCAGCCCCAGCATTTT
-	TRBV6-1	-	TRBJ1-2	CASSEEGWHNYGYTF	TGTGCCAGCAGTGAAGAGGGGTGGCATAACTATGGCTACACCTTC
TRBD1	TRBV6-2/TRBV6-3	-	TRBJ1-2	CASSKRQGFSANGYTF	TGTGCCAGCAGTAAACGACAGGGTTTCTCAGCAAATGGCTACACCTTC
TRBD2	TRBV9	once	TRBJ2-2	CASSVGGRAWSGELFF	TGTGCCAGCAGCGTAGGCGGGAGAGCTTGGTCCGGGGAGCTGTTTTTT
-	TRBV5-6	-	TRBJ1-1	CASSIGTGAAFF	TGTGCCAGCAGTATTGGAACGGGGGCAGCTTTCTTT
TRBD2	TRBV27	-	TRBJ2-1	CASSYGLANNEQFF	TGTGCCAGCAGTTACGGACTAGCGAACAATGAGCAGTTCTTC
-	TRBV3-1/TRBV3-2	-	TRBJ2-5	CATPPGAETQYF	TGTGCCACCCCTCCGGGCGCGGAGACCCAGTACTTC
-	TRBV4-3	-	TRBJ2-2	CASSQVATGELFF	TGCGCCAGCAGCCAAGTAGCGACCGGGGAGCTGTTTTTT
-	TRBV30	-	TRBJ1-4	CAWSVSEKLFF	TGTGCCTGGAGTGTGAGTGAAAAACTGTTTTTT
-	TRBV14	-	TRBJ1-3	CASSPGQYSGNTIYF	TGTGCCAGCAGCCCAGGACAGTACTCTGGAAACACCATATATTTT
-	TRBV7-2	-	TRBJ2-7	CASSPRAPSGEQYF	TGTGCCAGCAGCCCCCGGGCCCCCTCGGGGGAGCAGTACTTC
-	TRBV19	once	TRBJ1-5	CASSIGGVSNQPQHF	TGTGCCAGTAGTATCGGGGGGGTGAGCAATCAGCCCCAGCATTTT
-	TRBV7-2	-	TRBJ2-1	CASSSWGGFNEQFF	TGTGCCAGCAGCTCCTGGGGGGGCTTCAATGAGCAGTTCTTC
-	TRBV12-3/TRBV12-4	-	TRBJ1-3	CASSLGTGNTIYF	TGTGCCAGCAGTTTAGGAACTGGAAACACCATATATTTT
-	TRBV6-2/TRBV6-3	-	TRBJ2-1	CASSIRGEQFF	TGTGCCAGCAGTATAAGGGGTGAGCAGTTCTTC
-	TRBV4-1	-	TRBJ2-7	CASSQDQVSFEQYF	TGCGCCAGCAGCCAAGATCAGGTATCGTTCGAGCAGTACTTC
-	TRBV19	-	TRBJ2-1	CASSKMGLYNEQFF	TGTGCCAGTAGCAAAATGGGGCTTTACAATGAGCAGTTCTTC
TRBD1	TRBV5-1	once	TRBJ2-2	CASSLSGQGANTGELFF	TGCGCCAGCAGCTTGAGTGGGCAGGGGGCGAACACCGGGGAGCTGTTTTTT
-	TRBV18	-	TRBJ2-2	CASSPRDTGELFF	TGTGCCAGCTCACCCAGGGACACCGGGGAGCTGTTTTTT
TRBD1	TRBV6-1	-	TRBJ1-2	CASSEAGQGARGYTF	TGTGCCAGCAGCGAAGCGGGACAGGGGGCGCGTGGCTACACCTTC
TRBD1	TRBV10-3	-	TRBJ2-1	CAISGSTGGSGDEQFF	TGTGCCATCAGTGGGTCTACAGGGGGCTCTGGGGATGAGCAGTTCTTC
-	TRBV7-4	-	TRBJ2-4	CASSLEKGAKNIQYF	TGTGCCAGCAGCTTAGAAAAAGGGGCTAAAAACATTCAGTACTTC
-	TRBV18	once	TRBJ2-1	CASSPRGPEQFF	TGTGCCAGCTCACCACGTGGCCCTGAGCAGTTCTTC
-	TRBV2	-	TRBJ1-6	CASSYQSYLNSPLHF	TGTGCCAGCAGTTACCAAAGTTATTTGAATTCACCCCTCCACTTT
-	TRBV27	-	TRBJ2-1	CASSGTRNNEQFF	TGTGCCAGCAGCGGCACCCGAAACAATGAGCAGTTCTTC
-	TRBV4-3	once	TRBJ1-6	CASKPDRWDNSPLHF	TGCGCCAGCAAGCCTGACAGGTGGGATAATTCACCCCTCCACTTT